Shown below are 16 T cell receptor beta chains from a single sample sequenced in a study of blood T cell repertoires in COVID-19 (dated by TCRdb to about 2020). The method behind the library was the immunoSEQ multiplex PCR assay. This immuneACCESS table, as held by TCRdb, lists in-frame sequences with V and J called but not all clones. Of the missing ones, under half trace to an unresolved V gene in checked studies; the others have no known cause. The table for this sample lists over 45,000 clones; about four fifths of them were counted only once. The ten most abundant clones make up nearly 7.5% of the sample. Sequenced input: peripheral blood. Receptors were obtained from a man aged 55 to 70 with active COVID-19.

This sequence joins TRBV28 and TRBJ2-4; 8 nucleotides line up with TRBD1. The germline CDR1 and CDR2 sequences are MDHEN and SYDVKM. This CDR3 comprises 16 residues. Unmatched junction bases numbered 8, after V lost 5 bases and J lost 2 bases. CDR3 sequence reads: CASSTSGTGTKNIQYF. In nucleotides, the CDR3 is TGTGCCAGCAGTACCTCCGGGACAGGAACCAAAAACATTCAGTACTTC.

V gene TRBV5-1 combines with J gene TRBJ2-5; 9 bases line up with TRBD1. V lost 5 bases and J lost 5; bases outside the gene matches: 13. Germline CDR1 and CDR2: SGHRS and YFSETQ. CDR3 length equals 16 residues. The CDR3 region has the DNA TGCGCCAGCAGATCCGGGACAGGGCCCGGGTGGGAGACCCAGTACTTC. As protein: CASRSGTGPGWETQYF.

The J gene is TRBJ2-1, the V gene TRBV7-8, with 10 nucleotides matching TRBD2. J was trimmed by 3 bases and V by 5 bases; bases with no gene match: 10. This CDR3 spans 17 amino acids. CDR1 SGHVS and CDR2 FQNEAQ come from the germline V gene. The chain's CDR3 is CASSPRGAGGNYNEQFF. The CDR3 DNA reads TGTGCCAGCAGCCCCAGGGGAGCGGGGGGGAACTACAATGAGCAGTTCTTC.

This chain joins TRBV7-2 and TRBJ1-1; TRBD1 matches at 11 bases. The CDR3 runs to 17 residues. J lost 4 bases, V lost 0 bases, and 7 bases had no gene match. Per germline, CDR1 SGHTA and CDR2 FQGNSA. The CDR3 nucleotides read TGTGCCAGCAGCTTAGCGTGGGGACAGGGGGGGAGCACTGAAGCTTTCTTT. Amino acid sequence: CASSLAWGQGGSTEAFF.

The CDR3 DNA sequence: TGTGCCAGCAGCCATCCTAGAACCTCTGGGGCCAACGTCCTGACTTTC. Its protein is CASSHPRTSGANVLTF. This rearrangement joins TRBV27 to TRBJ2-6; D call uncertain. The length of the CDR3 is 16 residues. Germline CDR1 MNHEY, CDR2 SMNVEV (reference sequence). The V end was cut by 6 bases, the J end by 0 bases, with 12 bases between.

This rearrangement joins TRBV28 to TRBJ1-5, with 11 bases identical to TRBD1. CDR1 is MDHEN, CDR2 SYDVKM, per germline. The CDR3 covers 19 residues. With 5 bases clipped from V and 1 base from J, the junction kept 13 bases outside the gene matches. The CDR3 loop is CASSRPGQGGPNSNQPQHF. CDR3 nucleotides: TGTGCCAGCAGTCGGCCGGGACAGGGGGGCCCCAACAGCAATCAGCCCCAGCATTTT. Supplemented by reference TRBV28 and TRBJ1-5, the full variable domain reads DVKVTQSSRYLVKRTGEKVFLECVQDMDHENMFWYRQDPGLGLRLIYFSYDVKMKEKGDIPEGYSVSREKKERFSLILESASTNQTSMYLCASSRPGQGGPNSNQPQHFGDGTRLSIL.

The chain couples TRBV9 to TRBJ2-7; 16 positions agree with TRBD2. J lost 2 bases, V lost 0 bases, and 2 bases had no gene match. CDR3 length: 17 amino acids. CDR1 and CDR2 from the germline V gene are SGDLS and YYNGEE. CDR3 in DNA: TGTGCCAGCAGCGTAGCGGGACTAGCGGGAGGGGCCTACGAGCAGTACTTC. Translated: CASSVAGLAGGAYEQYF. The full variable domain, rest sourced from reference TRBV9 and TRBJ2-7, is DSGVTQTPKHLITATGQRVTLRCSPRSGDLSVYWYQQSLDQGLQFLIQYYNGEERAKGNILERFSAQQFPDLHSELNLSSLELGDSALYFCASSVAGLAGGAYEQYFGPGTRLTVT.

The gene calls are TRBV19 and TRBJ1-1; no definite D call. V lost 8 bases, J lost 1 base, and 2 bases lay in between. This CDR3 has 10 amino acids. Per germline, CDR1 LNHDA and CDR2 SQIVND (reference sequence). CDR3: CASRNTEAFF. DNA for the CDR3: TGTGCCAGTCGGAACACTGAAGCTTTCTTT.

V and J are TRBV29-1 and TRBJ2-7; D ambiguous. V shed 4 bases and J shed 1 base, with 8 bases lying between them. There are 12 residues in the CDR3. The germline V gene encodes CDR1 SQVTM and CDR2 ANQGSEA. The CDR3 region has the DNA TGCAGCGTTGGAGACCCATCCTACGAGCAGTACTTC. This translates into CSVGDPSYEQYF.

V is TRBV3-1 (or the pseudogene TRBV3-2) and J is TRBJ2-3, with TRBD2 matching over 15 bases. Germline loops: CDR1 LGHDT, CDR2 YNNKEL (reference sequence). V lost 8 bases, J lost 4 bases, and 4 bases stayed unmatched. CDR3 size: 15 residues. The CDR3 nucleotides are TGTGCCAGCGGACTAGCGGGGGGGCGTGCAGATACGCAGTATTTT. Translating it yields CASGLAGGRADTQYF.

The chain uses TRBV4-1 and TRBJ2-1; 11 nucleotides agree with TRBD2. The CDR3 is 14 amino acids. CDR1 is MGHRA and CDR2 is YSYEKL in the germline V gene. V lost 1 base to trimming and J lost 14 bases; unmatched junction nucleotides: 7. The CDR3 nucleotides are TGCGCCAGCAGCCAAGGGAGTAGCGGGAGGGCCGAGTTCTTC. As protein: CASSQGSSGRAEFF.

The chain links TRBV28 to TRBJ2-7, with TRBD1 as a possible D gene (6 bases). The ends were cut back, 6 bases at V and 6 bases at J, with 21 bases in the middle. Germline V gene sequence: CDR1 MDHEN, CDR2 SYDVKM. This CDR3 spans 15 amino acids. CDR3 amino acids: CASRRPGAPVPEQYF. The CDR3 region has the DNA TGTGCCAGCAGAAGGCCAGGGGCCCCCGTCCCCGAGCAGTACTTC.

With respect to this clone: The sample holds other DNA sequences that translate to the same CDR3. The V call is TRBV19, the J call TRBJ1-1, with 7 bases lining up with TRBD1. Germline CDR1 reads LNHDA; CDR2 reads SQIVND (reference sequence). Trimming at V came to 6 bases and at J to 0 bases, leaving 4 bases not matched to a gene. The CDR3 sequence is 14 residues long. The CDR3 is CASSPQGLNTEAFF. CDR3 DNA sequence: TGTGCCAGTAGCCCACAGGGGTTGAACACTGAAGCTTTCTTT.

There are a few counts of this clone. The rearrangement uses TRBV7-8 and TRBJ1-6; the match to TRBD1 covers 11 bases. Germline CDR1 SGHVS, CDR2 FQNEAQ. V dropped 5 bases and J dropped 5; count of bases not matched to a gene: 11. This CDR3 has 18 amino acids. CDR3 DNA: TGTGCCAGCAGCATGGGGACAGGGGGGATAACCAATAATTCACCCCTCCACTTT. This sequence encodes CASSMGTGGITNNSPLHF.

This chain joins TRBV2 and TRBJ2-4, with D hard to call. Germline assignment: CDR1 SNHLY and CDR2 FYNNEI. Trimming shortened V by 6 bases and J by 1 base, and 10 bases separated the two germline ends. The CDR3 contains 14 residues. The CDR3 DNA reads TGTGCCAGCAGCCTGTCCAGGGCCAAAAACATTCAGTACTTC. Amino acid sequence: CASSLSRAKNIQYF. The whole variable domain, filled in from reference TRBV2 and TRBJ2-4, reads EPEVTQTPSHQVTQMGQEVILRCVPISNHLYFYWYRQILGQKVEFLVSFYNNEISEKSEIFDDQFSVERPDGSNFTLKIRSTKLEDSAMYFCASSLSRAKNIQYFGAGTRLSVL.

The chain is built from TRBV29-1 and TRBJ1-1; D unresolved. The CDR3 extends over 13 amino acids. V lost 2 bases and J lost 8, with 15 bases in between. CDR1 and CDR2 from the germline V gene are SQVTM and ANQGSEA. For the CDR3, the DNA is TGCAGCGTTGAAAAAGATCGGACTTGGGAAGCTTTCTTT. It is translated as CSVEKDRTWEAFF.